This TCR beta chain was sequenced during a study of blood T cell repertoires in COVID-19. Overall study context: From T cells, B-cell-depleted T cells, or PBMCs came the material, which was cDNA or gDNA.

Recruits, aged roughly 18 to 100 years, lived in some 25 US areas. The germline V and J ends were trimmed by 0 bases and 4 bases, with 12 bases remaining between them. CDR1 SGHAT and CDR2 FQNNGV come from the germline V gene. CDR3 length: 16 residues. Authors' methods: It was from reference gene primer amplification that nucleated cell counts were estimated. Sequenced by immunoSEQ multiplex PCR; TCRdb stores in-frame clones only, minus some. The D gene and trimming were derived from the DNA, and the V and J assignments and clone size from that table. The sample carries around 180,000 clones, roughly 77% recorded once.

The sequence derives from a woman between 45 and 65 years old with acute COVID-19. The source material was PBMCs or T cells enriched from blood (not recorded which). This sequence joins TRBV11-2 and TRBJ2-2; D perhaps matches TRBD2 (7 bases). Here the CDR3 reads CASSLDGGQPTGELFF. CDR3 coding DNA: TGTGCCAGCAGCTTAGACGGGGGGCAACCCACCGGGGAGCTGTTTTTT.